Included here is one T cell receptor beta chain sequence, with context. V dropped 5 bases and J dropped 4 bases, with 18 bases sitting between them. CDR1 and CDR2 (germline): PRHDT, FYEKMQ (reference sequence). CDR3 length equals 17 residues. The repertoire was sequenced with immunoSEQ multiplex PCR; TCRdb's copy has only in-frame clones and lacks some. The sample holds 350,000 to 450,000 clones, about nine tenths seen once. This sample stems from a study of blood T cell repertoires in COVID-19. Study details: Samples taken during acute and convalescent COVID-19 were collected in the United States, Italy and Spain. Sample material is recorded as cDNA or gDNA derived from T cells, B-cell-depleted T cells, or PBMCs.

Participant age was 18 to 89 years, and participants resided in around 24 US areas. Shortly before study entry, within 2 weeks, exposed participants had met a COVID-19 case. The chain is built from TRBV13 and TRBJ1-6; weak D call: TRBD1 (6 bases). Sequenced material: PBMCs or T cells enriched from blood (not recorded which). The TCR was taken from a woman in her forties who had been exposed to COVID-19. The DNA of the CDR3 is TGTGCCAGCAGCGCAGCCGCCGCAACAGGGTATAATTCACCCCTCCACTTT. Translated, it gives CASSAAAATGYNSPLHF.